This passage covers 24 T cell receptor beta chains from one sample sequenced in a study of cytomegalovirus exposure and HLA in healthy donors. The PCR used 60 Vbeta and 13 Jbeta primers. Sequencing used immunoSEQ multiplex PCR; TCRdb keeps in-frame clones, though not all of them. Of under 120,000 clones listed, around 62% are singletons. What was sequenced was PBMCs. These receptors were taken from a man aged 25-45 years in good health and CMV-seropositive.

Comments on this clone: A junction end diverges from the germline sequence, so it may reflect a read error. V gene TRBV6-5 combines with J gene TRBJ2-7; tentatively, D is TRBD2 (6 bases). CDR3 length equals 14 residues. CDR1 and CDR2 (germline): MNHEY, SVGAGI. The CDR3 reads CASRNGGSSSEQYF. Written as DNA, the CDR3 is TGTGCCAGCAGGAACGGGGGATCCTCCTCCGAGCAGTACTTC.

This clone came up a few times. The chain joins TRBV7-9 to TRBJ2-7, with 10 bases fitting TRBD1. The CDR3 extends over 18 amino acids. The V segment lost 5 bases and the J segment 3 bases; nucleotides outside the gene matches: 16. Germline V lookup: CDR1 SEHNR, CDR2 FQNEAQ (reference sequence). The CDR3 DNA follows: TGTGCCAGCAGCCCGGCTGGGACAGGGGTATTCGGTCACTACGAGCAGTACTTC. It translates to CASSPAGTGVFGHYEQYF.

This chain connects TRBV2 to TRBJ1-5; the D is unclear. Looked up from germline, CDR1 is SNHLY and CDR2 is FYNNEI. With 3 bases removed from V and 0 bases from J, the gap between germline ends came to 9 bases. This CDR3 contains 15 residues. The CDR3 spells CASSEDGNSNQPQHF. The CDR3 nucleotides are TGTGCCAGCAGTGAGGACGGGAATAGCAATCAGCCCCAGCATTTT.

The J gene is TRBJ1-1, the V gene TRBV9, with D hard to call. CDR1 is SGDLS, CDR2 YYNGEE, per germline. CDR3 length: 15 amino acids. The V end lost 1 base, the J end lost 6 bases, and 16 bases lay between the germline ends. The CDR3 spells CASSVRADPGAEAFF. The CDR3, as DNA: TGTGCCAGCAGCGTACGTGCGGACCCGGGAGCTGAAGCTTTCTTT.

On this clone itself: An end of the junction does not agree with germline; a read error may underlie this. The chain carries TRBV7-7 and TRBJ2-2; D is possibly TRBD1 (6 bases). CDR1 and CDR2 (germline): SSHAT, FNYEAQ (reference sequence). This CDR3 is 14 amino acids long. CDR3 bases: TGTGCTAGCAGCCTCGACGGACAGTTTGGGGAGCTGTTTTTT. Translating gives CASSLDGQFGELFF.

This clone came up a few times. Distinct nucleotide sequences in the sample also encode this CDR3. The chain combines TRBV18 with TRBJ2-1; D perhaps matches TRBD1 (5 bases). The CDR3 spans 14 residues. Germline CDR1 KGHSH, CDR2 LQKENI. The germline V and J ends were trimmed by 2 bases and 2 bases, with 7 bases remaining between them. In DNA, the CDR3 is TGTGCCAGCTCACCAGGGGCCCCCTACAATGAGCAGTTCTTC. Translating gives CASSPGAPYNEQFF.

The table lists this clone with a few counts. DNA for the CDR3: TGTGCCATCGCTGGGACTTTGGGGGAAAAACTGTTTTTT. Translation gives CAIAGTLGEKLFF. This chain links TRBV10-3 with TRBJ1-4; weak D call: TRBD1 (5 bases). V was cut by 8 bases and J by 8 bases, with 15 bases left in between. From germline, CDR1 is ENHRY and CDR2 SYGVKD. The CDR3 sequence is 13 residues long.

This clone has only a few counts. The genes are TRBV7-6 and TRBJ2-7, with 7 bases fitting TRBD1. The CDR3 spans 13 residues. Looked up from germline, CDR1 is SGHVS and CDR2 is FNYEAQ. The V gene end was trimmed by 3 bases and the J gene end by 6 bases; junction bases not matched to a gene: 5. The DNA for the CDR3 is TGTGCCAGCAGCTTGACAGGGAACGCCGAGCAGTACTTC. It encodes CASSLTGNAEQYF.

The chain uses TRBV7-2 and TRBJ1-2; 8 positions agree with TRBD1. CDR1 and CDR2 (germline): SGHTA, FQGNSA. This CDR3 is 14 amino acids long. After removal of 5 bases from V and 5 bases from J, the junction contained 7 bases not matched to a gene. The CDR3 DNA follows: TGTGCCAGCAGCCCCTCCGGACAGGGATATGGCTACACCTTC. Its protein product is CASSPSGQGYGYTF.

V is TRBV19 and J is TRBJ2-5, with D possibly matching TRBD1 (6 bases). The J call may be wrong; the DNA end is better matched by TRBJ2-7. Germline CDR1 is LNHDA and CDR2 is SQIVND (reference sequence). CDR3 length equals 12 residues. The CDR3 bases are TGTGCCAGTAGTTCGGACAGCTACGAGCAGTACTTC. As protein: CASSSDSYEQYF.

The CDR3 spells CASTEPFDRAEAFF. For the CDR3, the DNA is TGTGCCAGCACCGAACCTTTTGATCGCGCTGAAGCTTTCTTT. V is TRBV6-6 and J is TRBJ1-1; D call uncertain. The V end was cut by 7 bases, the J end by 6 bases, with 18 bases between. The CDR3 has 14 amino acids. Per germline, CDR1 MNHNY and CDR2 SVGAGI (reference sequence).

V gene TRBV7-2 combines with J gene TRBJ2-7, with TRBD2 identical over 11 bases. This CDR3 contains 15 residues. CDR1 is SGHTA, CDR2 FQGNSA, per germline. Trimming at V came to 4 bases and at J to 2 bases, leaving 4 bases not matched to a gene. CDR3 nucleotides: TGTGCCAGCAGCTCCTATAGCGGGGGGGCCTACGAGCAGTACTTC. It codes for CASSSYSGGAYEQYF.

The chain uses TRBV9 and TRBJ2-1; 11 bases fit TRBD2. With V trimmed by 3 bases and J by 7 bases, 6 bases remained unmatched. There are 15 residues in the CDR3. Germline V gives CDR1 SGDLS, CDR2 YYNGEE. Here the CDR3 DNA reads TGTGCCAGCAGCGCTAGCGGGGGGCCTGGGAATGAGCAGTTCTTC. Translation gives CASSASGGPGNEQFF.

The V call is TRBV6-6, the J call TRBJ2-3; TRBD1 might be the D (6 bases). Germline V lookup: CDR1 MNHNY, CDR2 SVGAGI (reference sequence). V lost 5 bases, J lost 3 bases, and 12 bases lay in between. The CDR3 has 14 residues. CDR3 nucleotides: TGTGCCAGCAGTCCCAGGGGAACGACAGATACGCAGTATTTT. It is translated as CASSPRGTTDTQYF.

The gene calls are TRBV6-1 and TRBJ1-2; D possibly corresponds to TRBD1 (5 bases). The V end lost 4 bases, the J end lost 4 bases, and 10 bases lay between the germline ends. Germline V gives CDR1 MNHNS, CDR2 SASEGT. The CDR3 contains 13 residues. CDR3 sequence (DNA): TGTGCCAGCAGTGCGACAGTTTTCTATGGCTACACCTTC. It codes for CASSATVFYGYTF.

The chain recombines TRBV2 with TRBJ2-1; TRBD1 might be the D (5 bases). V was trimmed by 6 bases and J by 2 bases, leaving 14 bases between them. The CDR3 has 15 amino acids. CDR1 is SNHLY, CDR2 FYNNEI, per germline. The CDR3 loop reads CASSEQASPYNEQFF. CDR3 DNA: TGTGCCAGCAGCGAACAGGCCAGTCCCTACAATGAGCAGTTCTTC.

This rearrangement joins TRBV29-1 to TRBJ2-7; the D is unclear. Germline lookup yields CDR1 SQVTM and CDR2 ANQGSEA. This CDR3 has 14 residues. Trimming took off 4 bases at V and 2 bases at J, with 15 bases between the two ends. The CDR3: CSVVEFAPTYEQYF. Here the CDR3 DNA reads TGCAGCGTTGTGGAGTTTGCGCCTACCTACGAGCAGTACTTC.

The chain couples TRBV10-2 to TRBJ2-5; 14 bases align to TRBD2. The germline CDR1 and CDR2 sequences are WSHSY and SAAADI. The V segment lost 5 bases and the J segment 5 bases; nucleotides outside the gene matches: 4. The CDR3 loop spans 15 amino acids. The CDR3 loop reads CASSRLAGGRETQYF. CDR3 sequence (DNA): TGCGCCAGCAGTCGACTAGCGGGGGGGAGGGAGACCCAGTACTTC.

The chain joins TRBV6-5 to TRBJ1-2; D unresolved. The CDR3 runs 12 residues. Trimming removed 10 bases from V and 3 bases from J, with 12 bases in between. CDR1 and CDR2 (germline): MNHEY, SVGAGI. The CDR3 region is CATRFGDYGYTF. The CDR3 DNA follows: TGTGCCACTAGGTTCGGGGACTATGGCTACACCTTC.

This rearrangement joins TRBV5-1 to TRBJ1-1; TRBD1 agrees at 7 bases. The V gene end was trimmed by 4 bases and the J gene end by 0 bases; junction bases not matched to a gene: 6. Germline V gives CDR1 SGHRS, CDR2 YFSETQ. The CDR3 has 15 residues. The CDR3 bases are TGCGCCAGCAGCCCGTTGACAGGGTTGAACACTGAAGCTTTCTTT. Its translation is CASSPLTGLNTEAFF.

This clone turned up a few times. The rearrangement uses TRBV5-6 and TRBJ2-7, with D unresolved. Per germline, CDR1 SGHDT and CDR2 YYEEEE. CDR3 length: 14 residues. The V end was cut by 4 bases, the J end by 2 bases, with 13 bases between. The CDR3 loop reads CASSLLHLTYEQYF. The CDR3 bases are TGTGCCAGCAGCCTACTACATTTGACCTACGAGCAGTACTTC. Combining the CDR3 with reference TRBV5-6 and TRBJ2-7 gives the whole variable domain DAGVTQSPTHLIKTRGQQVTLRCSPKSGHDTVSWYQQALGQGPQFIFQYYEEEERQRGNFPDRFSGHQFPNYSSELNVNALLLGDSALYLCASSLLHLTYEQYFGPGTRLTVT.

The CDR3 sequence is CASRAAGYYNEQFF. The CDR3 coding sequence is TGTGCCAGCAGGGCAGCGGGGTACTACAATGAGCAGTTCTTC. The chain carries TRBV6-5 and TRBJ2-1; 7 bases align to TRBD2. Looked up from germline, CDR1 is MNHEY and CDR2 is SVGAGI. CDR3 length equals 14 residues. Unmatched junction bases numbered 5, after V lost 6 bases and J lost 3 bases.

The chain employs TRBV7-9 and TRBJ1-1, with D possibly TRBD1 on 6 matching bases. V dropped 3 bases and J dropped 5 bases, with 13 bases sitting between them. Germline loops: CDR1 SEHNR, CDR2 FQNEAQ (reference sequence). CDR3 length equals 14 residues. CDR3 nucleotide sequence: TGTGCCAGCAGCTTCACAGGGAGGGAAACTGAAGCTTTCTTT. It yields the protein CASSFTGRETEAFF.

This clone was counted only a few times. The CDR3 region is CASSLWDARGEAFF. In DNA form, the CDR3 reads TGTGCCAGCAGCTTATGGGATGCAAGGGGTGAAGCTTTCTTT. The gene calls are TRBV11-2 and TRBJ1-1, with D tentatively TRBD1 (5 bases). The CDR3 is 14 amino acids. The V gene's germline CDR1 is SGHAT and CDR2 FQNNGV. Trimming stripped 2 bases from V and 7 bases from J, with 14 bases between.